These 9 T cell receptor beta chains came from one sample sequenced in a study of blood T cell repertoires in COVID-19. Generated by immunoSEQ multiplex PCR, the TCRdb table keeps only in-frame clones and is missing some. The sample lists under 75,000 clones, 80% to 90% seen once, with roughly 2.7% in the top ten. Sequenced: peripheral blood. The receptors here all came from a man between 45 and 60 years old with acute or convalescent COVID-19.

This clone was observed once. The chain has TRBV2 and TRBJ2-1; TRBD2 matches at 11 bases. The CDR3 extends over 18 amino acids. V was clipped by 3 bases and J by 2 bases; unmatched bases: 9. From germline, CDR1 is SNHLY and CDR2 FYNNEI. DNA for the CDR3: TGTGCCAGCAGTGACAGACTAGCGGGAAGGGCGACCTACAATGAGCAGTTCTTC. This gives the protein CASSDRLAGRATYNEQFF.

The V call is TRBV7-2, the J call TRBJ1-4; weak D call: TRBD1 (6 bases). The V and J ends lost 1 base and 11 bases respectively, with 11 bases between them. The CDR3 is 13 residues long. Germline CDR1 and CDR2: SGHTA and FQGNSA. CDR3 DNA sequence: TGTGCCAGCAGCTTAGGGGCACAGGGCAAACTGTTTTTT. Protein sequence: CASSLGAQGKLFF.

The V gene is TRBV28, the J gene TRBJ2-7; 9 bases line up with TRBD2. The CDR3 spans 13 residues. V lost 3 bases and J lost 7; bases outside the gene matches: 4. Germline V lookup: CDR1 MDHEN, CDR2 SYDVKM. DNA for the CDR3: TGTGCCAGCAGTTTTGCGGGAGGGTGGGAGCAGTACTTC. Translation: CASSFAGGWEQYF.

The chain has TRBV9 and TRBJ2-3; no clear D gene. V dropped 0 bases and J dropped 2 bases, with 13 bases sitting between them. The germline V gene encodes CDR1 SGDLS and CDR2 YYNGEE. The CDR3 runs 16 residues. For the CDR3, the DNA is TGTGCCAGCAGCGTAGTATCAGGCTTTGCCACAGATACGCAGTATTTT. This encodes CASSVVSGFATDTQYF.

The rearrangement uses TRBV2 and TRBJ1-2, with 12 bases fitting TRBD1. The CDR3 runs 16 residues. Germline CDR1 and CDR2: SNHLY and FYNNEI. V was pared by 0 bases and J by 8 bases, with 7 bases of the junction left unmatched. CDR3 nucleotide sequence: TGTGCCAGCAGTGAAGCGTGGGGGACAGGGGGCAGGGGCTACACCTTC. This codes for CASSEAWGTGGRGYTF.

This clone turned up a few times. The gene calls are TRBV6-5 and TRBJ1-1; D call uncertain. The V gene lost 0 bases and the J gene lost 2 bases, with 4 bases spanning the gap. This CDR3 is built from 13 residues. CDR1 and CDR2 (germline): MNHEY, SVGAGI. The CDR3 loop reads CASSYSYNTEAFF. As DNA, the CDR3 is TGTGCCAGCAGTTACTCATATAACACTGAAGCTTTCTTT.

This rearrangement joins TRBV10-3 to TRBJ2-7; 11 positions agree with TRBD2. V lost 7 bases and J lost 3; bases outside the gene matches: 2. The germline V gene encodes CDR1 ENHRY and CDR2 SYGVKD. The CDR3 is made up of 13 amino acids. The DNA of the CDR3 is TGTGCCATCATGGGGACTAGCGGCTACGAGCAGTACTTC. Protein product: CAIMGTSGYEQYF.

In DNA, the CDR3 is TGTGCCAGCCTGAGCCAGGGGGCCCGGTATGGCTACACCTTC. Translation gives CASLSQGARYGYTF. The gene calls are TRBV19 and TRBJ1-2; 8 positions match TRBD1. V gave up 9 bases and J gave up 5 bases; unmatched junction bases: 11. CDR1 is LNHDA, CDR2 SQIVND, per germline (reference sequence). The length of the CDR3 is 14 residues.

This clone was observed once. The V gene is TRBV15, the J gene TRBJ1-4; TRBD1 aligns across 9 bases. J was trimmed by 5 bases and V by 0 bases; bases with no gene match: 4. The V gene's germline CDR1 is LNHNV and CDR2 YYDKDF (reference sequence). This CDR3 has 16 amino acids. The CDR3 here is CATSRDGGTGNEKLFF. CDR3 coding DNA: TGTGCCACCAGCAGAGATGGAGGGACAGGGAATGAAAAACTGTTTTTT.